Each of the 12 T cell receptor beta chains below was sequenced from the same sample in a study of blood T cell repertoires in COVID-19. Here immunoSEQ multiplex PCR was the method, and the copy in TCRdb shows in-frame clones only, minus some. The sample includes about 110,000 clones, 88% of them seen just once. Input material: peripheral blood. The receptors stem from a woman between 50 and 59 years old with acute or convalescent COVID-19.

The rearrangement joins TRBV28 to TRBJ1-2; TRBD1 is a possible D gene (6 bases). Germline V gene data show CDR1 as MDHEN and CDR2 as SYDVKM. CDR3 length: 17 amino acids. V was trimmed by 5 bases and J by 7 bases, leaving 26 bases between them. The CDR3 nucleotides are TGTGCCAGCAGTACCGCGTCCAGTCGGGGGGCCCAGGGTGGCTACACCTTC. Its translation is CASSTASSRGAQGGYTF.

The V and J genes are TRBV9 and TRBJ2-5; 7 nucleotides align to TRBD2. Per the germline V gene, CDR1 is SGDLS and CDR2 is YYNGEE. CDR3 length equals 17 residues. The V gene end was trimmed by 7 bases and the J gene end by 2 bases; junction bases not matched to a gene: 17. CDR3 amino acids: CASDRRGDGRGQETQYF. CDR3 sequence (DNA): TGTGCCAGCGATCGACGAGGAGATGGGAGGGGACAAGAGACCCAGTACTTC.

J is TRBJ1-1 and V is TRBV5-8, with TRBD1 matching over 10 bases. J gave up 1 base and V 6 bases, and 9 bases lay outside the gene matches. Germline V gene sequence: CDR1 SGHTS, CDR2 YDEGEE. The CDR3 loop spans 16 amino acids. The CDR3 protein is CASTIGQGVGNTEAFF. The CDR3 DNA reads TGTGCCAGCACCATCGGACAGGGGGTTGGGAACACTGAAGCTTTCTTT. The full variable domain, completed using reference TRBV5-8 and TRBJ1-1, is EAGVTQSPTHLIKTRGQQATLRCSPISGHTSVYWYQQALGLGLQFLLWYDEGEERNRGNFPPRFSGRQFPNYSSELNVNALELEDSALYLCASTIGQGVGNTEAFFGQGTRLTVV.

The gene calls are TRBV2 and TRBJ1-5; D may be TRBD1 (5 bases). The V and J ends lost 3 bases and 7 bases respectively, with 13 bases between them. The V gene's germline CDR1 is SNHLY and CDR2 FYNNEI. This CDR3 is 14 amino acids long. The CDR3 nucleotides are TGTGCCAGCAGTGACTGGGGGGTGAGGCAGCCCCAGCATTTT. This gives the protein CASSDWGVRQPQHF.

The chain employs TRBV10-3 and TRBJ1-5; 9 nucleotides align to TRBD1. The CDR3 is made up of 13 amino acids. In germline, CDR1 is ENHRY, CDR2 SYGVKD. The J segment lost 7 bases and the V segment lost 8 bases, leaving 6 bases of the junction unmatched. CDR3 amino acids: CAIRQGVGQPQHF. In DNA, the CDR3 is TGTGCCATCCGACAGGGGGTAGGGCAGCCCCAGCATTTT.

The CDR3 protein is CASTPDGGRLDEQFF. CDR3 sequence (DNA): TGTGCCAGTACCCCCGATGGCGGGAGGTTGGATGAGCAGTTCTTC. The V gene is TRBV19, the J gene TRBJ2-1; 8 positions match TRBD2. The J segment lost 8 bases and the V segment lost 7 bases, leaving 13 bases of the junction unmatched. Germline V gene sequence: CDR1 LNHDA, CDR2 SQIVND (reference sequence). This CDR3 region has 15 residues.

This clone appeared a single time. The chain couples TRBV18 to TRBJ1-1; the D gene is possibly TRBD1 (5 bases). Deletions cut 3 bases from V and 4 bases from J, with 12 bases between. Per germline, CDR1 KGHSH and CDR2 LQKENI. This CDR3 is 14 amino acids long. Here the CDR3 reads CASSPAGRSTEAFF. As DNA, the CDR3 is TGTGCCAGCTCACCGGCAGGGCGGAGCACTGAAGCTTTCTTT.

V and J are TRBV27 and TRBJ1-5; the match to TRBD1 covers 7 bases. The V and J ends lost 5 bases and 9 bases, in that order; junction bases with no gene match: 7. The germline gives CDR1 MNHEY, CDR2 SMNVEV (reference sequence). This CDR3 is 13 amino acids long. CDR3 amino acids: CASSQGGARPQHF. CDR3 bases: TGTGCCAGCAGTCAAGGGGGCGCGAGGCCCCAGCATTTT.

The chain uses TRBV11-2 and TRBJ1-4; possible D gene TRBD1, 6 bases. Germline assignment: CDR1 SGHAT and CDR2 FQNNGV. CDR3 length: 13 residues. V was shortened by 4 bases and J by 5 bases, with 8 bases between the two germline ends. The chain's CDR3 is CASSSDRNEKLFF. CDR3 nucleotide sequence: TGTGCCAGCAGCTCGGACAGAAATGAAAAACTGTTTTTT.

The chain is built from TRBV3-1 (or the pseudogene TRBV3-2) and TRBJ2-7; TRBD2 might be the D (7 bases). V gave up 4 bases and J gave up 3 bases, with 13 bases separating them. CDR1 is LGHDT and CDR2 is YNNKEL in the germline V gene (reference sequence). The CDR3 is 14 residues long. DNA for the CDR3: TGTGCCAGCAGCCGGGGGGCGGGAGTCTACGAGCAGTACTTC. Translated, it gives CASSRGAGVYEQYF.

The chain's CDR3 is CASNLGQGVQPQHF. The CDR3 coding sequence is TGTGCCAGCAACCTGGGACAGGGAGTTCAGCCCCAGCATTTT. The chain has TRBV28 and TRBJ1-5, with 9 bases identical to TRBD1. The trim removed 7 bases at V and 6 bases at J, leaving 7 bases unmatched. CDR3 length: 14 residues. Germline CDR1 is MDHEN and CDR2 is SYDVKM.

This chain connects TRBV12-3 or TRBV12-4 to TRBJ1-1; D is undetermined. Trimming pared 1 base from V and 11 bases from J, leaving 14 bases between. The CDR3 loop spans 13 amino acids. CDR3 DNA: TGTGCCAGCAGTTTAGTACGTTCCGGGAAGGCTTTCTTT. Protein product: CASSLVRSGKAFF.